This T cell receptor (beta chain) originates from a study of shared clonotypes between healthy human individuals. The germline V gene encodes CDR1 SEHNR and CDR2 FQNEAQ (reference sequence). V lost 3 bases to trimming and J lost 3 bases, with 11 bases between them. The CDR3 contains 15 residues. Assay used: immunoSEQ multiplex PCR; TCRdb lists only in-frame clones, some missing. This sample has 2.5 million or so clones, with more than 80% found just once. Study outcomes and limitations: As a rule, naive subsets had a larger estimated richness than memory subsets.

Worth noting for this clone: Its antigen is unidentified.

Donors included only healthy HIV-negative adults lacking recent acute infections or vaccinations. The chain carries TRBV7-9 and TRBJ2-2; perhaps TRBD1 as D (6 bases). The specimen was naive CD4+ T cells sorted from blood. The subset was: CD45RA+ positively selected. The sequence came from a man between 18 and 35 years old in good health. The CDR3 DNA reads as TGTGCCAGCAGCTTGGTTACAGGGTACACCGGGGAGCTGTTTTTT. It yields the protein CASSLVTGYTGELFF.